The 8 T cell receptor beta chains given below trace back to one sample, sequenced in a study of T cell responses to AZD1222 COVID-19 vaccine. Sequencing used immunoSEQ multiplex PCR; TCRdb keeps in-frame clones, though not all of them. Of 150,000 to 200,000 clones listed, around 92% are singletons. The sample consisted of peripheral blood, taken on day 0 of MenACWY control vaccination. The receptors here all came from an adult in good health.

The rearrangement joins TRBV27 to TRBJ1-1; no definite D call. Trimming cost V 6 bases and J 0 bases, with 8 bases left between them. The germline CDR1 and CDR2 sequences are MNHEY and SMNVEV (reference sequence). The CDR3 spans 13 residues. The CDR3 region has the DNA TGTGCCAGCAGCGGCGGCATGAACACTGAAGCTTTCTTT. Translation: CASSGGMNTEAFF.

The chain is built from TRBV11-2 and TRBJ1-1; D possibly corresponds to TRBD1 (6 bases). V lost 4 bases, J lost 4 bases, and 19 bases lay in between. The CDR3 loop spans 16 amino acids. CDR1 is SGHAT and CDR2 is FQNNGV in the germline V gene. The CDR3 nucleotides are TGTGCCAGCAGCTACCAGAAGGGGGTCGGGGGCACTGAAGCTTTCTTT. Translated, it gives CASSYQKGVGGTEAFF.

The CDR3 protein is CASSLWTGTDSPLHF. Here the CDR3 DNA reads TGCGCCAGCAGCCTATGGACAGGGACCGATTCACCCCTCCACTTT. The chain couples TRBV5-1 to TRBJ1-6; TRBD1 matches at 8 bases. V trimming: 4 bases; J trimming: 8 bases; junction bases outside the gene matches: 8. The length of the CDR3 is 15 residues. The germline CDR1 and CDR2 sequences are SGHRS and YFSETQ.

CDR3 loop: CARGTSYEQYF. CDR3 in DNA: TGTGCCAGAGGGACAAGTTACGAGCAGTACTTC. J is TRBJ2-7 and V is TRBV2, with D possibly being TRBD1 (6 bases). Germline values: CDR1 SNHLY, CDR2 FYNNEI. The V end was cut by 9 bases, the J end by 4 bases, with 10 bases between. The CDR3 has 11 residues.

In DNA, the CDR3 is TGTGCCAGCAGTACAGCTCTGAACACTGAAGCTTTCTTT. It specifies CASSTALNTEAFF. The rearrangement links TRBV7-9 to TRBJ1-1, with D unresolved. Per the germline V gene, CDR1 is SEHNR and CDR2 is FQNEAQ (reference sequence). The CDR3 extends over 13 amino acids. The V end lost 6 bases, the J end lost 0 bases, and 8 bases lay between the germline ends.

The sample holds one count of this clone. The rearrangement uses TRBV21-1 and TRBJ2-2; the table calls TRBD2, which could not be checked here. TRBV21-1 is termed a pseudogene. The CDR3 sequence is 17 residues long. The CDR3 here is CASSKQKGDGEAGELFF. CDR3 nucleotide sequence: TGTGCCAGCAGCAAACAGAAGGGAGACGGTGAAGCCGGGGAGCTGTTTTTT.

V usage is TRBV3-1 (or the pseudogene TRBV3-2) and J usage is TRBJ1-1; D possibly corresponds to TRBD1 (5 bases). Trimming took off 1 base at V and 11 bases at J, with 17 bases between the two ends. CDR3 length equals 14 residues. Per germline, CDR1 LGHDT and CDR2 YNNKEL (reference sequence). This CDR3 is CASSQGDRSRGAFF. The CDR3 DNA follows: TGTGCCAGCAGCCAAGGAGACAGATCACGCGGTGCTTTCTTT.

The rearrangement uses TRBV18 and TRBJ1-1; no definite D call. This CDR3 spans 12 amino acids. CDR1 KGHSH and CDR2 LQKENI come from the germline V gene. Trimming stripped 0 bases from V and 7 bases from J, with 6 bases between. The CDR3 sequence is CASSPPVIEAFF. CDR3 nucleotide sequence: TGTGCCAGCTCACCACCGGTGATTGAAGCTTTCTTT. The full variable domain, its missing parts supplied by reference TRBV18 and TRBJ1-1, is NAGVMQNPRHLVRRRGQEARLRCSPMKGHSHVYWYRQLPEEGLKFMVYLQKENIIDESGMPKERFSAEFPKEGPSILRIQQVVRGDSAAYFCASSPPVIEAFFGQGTRLTVV.